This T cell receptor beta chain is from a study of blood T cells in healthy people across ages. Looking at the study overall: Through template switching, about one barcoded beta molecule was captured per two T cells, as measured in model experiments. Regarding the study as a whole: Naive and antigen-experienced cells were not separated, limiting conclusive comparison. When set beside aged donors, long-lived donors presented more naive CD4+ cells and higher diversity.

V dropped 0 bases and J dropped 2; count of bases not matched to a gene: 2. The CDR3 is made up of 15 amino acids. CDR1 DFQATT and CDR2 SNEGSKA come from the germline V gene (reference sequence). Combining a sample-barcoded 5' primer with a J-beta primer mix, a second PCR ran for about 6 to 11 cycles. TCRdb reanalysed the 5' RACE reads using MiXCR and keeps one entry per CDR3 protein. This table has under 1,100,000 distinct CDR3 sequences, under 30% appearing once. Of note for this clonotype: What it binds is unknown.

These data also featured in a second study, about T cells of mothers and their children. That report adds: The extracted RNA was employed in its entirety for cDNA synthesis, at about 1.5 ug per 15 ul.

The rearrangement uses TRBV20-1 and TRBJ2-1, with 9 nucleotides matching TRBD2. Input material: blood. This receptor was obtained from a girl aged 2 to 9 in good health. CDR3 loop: CSARDSGSTYNEQFF. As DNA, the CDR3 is TGCAGTGCTAGAGATAGCGGGAGCACCTACAATGAGCAGTTCTTC.